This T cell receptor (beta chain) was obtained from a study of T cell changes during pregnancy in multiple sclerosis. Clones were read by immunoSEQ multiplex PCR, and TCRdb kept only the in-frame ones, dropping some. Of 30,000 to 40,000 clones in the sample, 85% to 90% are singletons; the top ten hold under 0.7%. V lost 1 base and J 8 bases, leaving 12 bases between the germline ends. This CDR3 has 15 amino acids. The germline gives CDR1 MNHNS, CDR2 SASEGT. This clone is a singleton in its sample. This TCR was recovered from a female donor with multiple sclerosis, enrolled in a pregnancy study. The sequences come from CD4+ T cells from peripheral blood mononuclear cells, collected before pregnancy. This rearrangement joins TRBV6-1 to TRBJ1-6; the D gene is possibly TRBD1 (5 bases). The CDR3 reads CASSEGGGFDSPLHF. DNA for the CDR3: TGTGCCAGCAGTGAAGGGGGGGGATTTGATTCACCCCTCCACTTT.